This paragraph reports one TCR beta chain. The clone's antigen remains unknown. No qualities accompany the bases; no much larger clone lies one base away. The receptor library was made with RACE. The listed sequencing device is NextSeq 500. During library preparation, unique molecular identifiers were attached to individual cDNA molecules so that TCRs could be counted in a quantitative, reproducible way. From each blood RNA sample, both TCR alpha and TCR beta chains were sequenced. In the paper's pipeline: A median of about 100,000 TCRs per sample was observed, with a range of roughly 20,000 to 750,000. The Decombinator software suite was used to annotate V, J and CDR3 in the TCR reads. Every sample was subsampled to the same number of TCRs (28,000) for the PS versus PT1 abundance plots. Expanded TCRs were defined as absent before sensitization and observed at least eight times at the 2-week time point. Through fastp at Q25 and MiXCR, TCRdb rebuilt clones from the public reads, retaining in-frame beta chains. Each record represents a unique CDR3 protein, reported with the most common genes and DNA among its rows. The authors' filters were not applied to this entry. The sample yields roughly 190,000 distinct CDR3 sequences; about a fifth were counted once. Clones ranked in the top ten supply about 6.7% of the sample.

These data are taken from a study of human T cells and chemical hapten exposure (dated by TCRdb to the early 2020s). With respect to the entire study: For sensitization, 2% DPC in acetone was applied to a 2 cm by 2 cm area of upper inner arm skin. The patient cohort, mostly female, included alopecia areata with under or over 50% scalp involvement, alopecia totalis and alopecia universalis. Libraries were pooled for sequencing, and per-sample TCR yields varied mainly because of small differences in library volumes within the pool. In alopecia patients, the study followed how the peripheral blood TCR repertoire changed in vivo over primary and secondary sensitization to diphenylcyclopropenone (DPC), a hapten. Throughout the study period of around 24 weeks, patients also received therapeutic DPC doses to the scalp every week. For TCR sequencing, blood came from over 25 alopecia patients at anywhere from one to four time points (pre-sensitization, 2, 6 and 24 weeks). Patch testing was done on the upper back using Finn chambers containing 0.01% DPC, and results were scored after 6 days according to International Contact Dermatitis Research Group standards. Blood was sampled from patients pre-sensitization (week 0) and at 2, 6 and about 24 weeks after DPC sensitization.

Study-wide conclusions, independent of this receptor: No change with DPC sensitization was found in the number of TCRs above 1 in 1000 frequency, and no evidence of global repertoire structure alterations was found. Significantly more large CDR3 similarity clusters were formed by expanded TCRs than by pre-sensitization or healthy control sets, consistent with antigen-driven responses. All patients had alopecia, a presumed autoimmune disease, so their immune response might differ from that of healthy individuals. A positive correlation was found between the number of PT1 expanded TCRs and patch test score, with significance reached at thresholds 8, 16 and 32 but not 4. Repeated subsampling changed both the strength of the expansion versus patch-test correlation and the threshold at which that correlation became significant.

The sample's time point label, in plain terms: patch test 1, 2 weeks after DPC sensitization. In light of the paper, this sample's treatment or condition label describes: therapeutic diphenylcyclopropenone sensitization with weekly scalp DPC. At each patch-test visit, blood was drawn before the patch test was applied. Patients were considered eligible if aged 18 to 70, diagnosed with alopecia and deemed suitable for DPC therapy, and patients were excluded if pregnant. Total RNA was extracted from unfractionated whole blood that had been collected in Tempus Blood RNA tubes. Reading from cysteine to phenylalanine, the CDR3 counts 14 amino acids. The sequence is cut down to CDR3 DNA, 42 bases in frame from base 1. V is shortened by 2 bases, J by 3 bases, and the region joining them spans 13 bases. The germline V gene encodes CDR1 GTSNPN and CDR2 SVGIG (reference sequence).

The material sequenced was whole blood, taken in connection with sensitization to the hapten diphenylcyclopropenone (DPC). This receptor was obtained from a woman in her forties or fifties with alopecia areata. Some clones in this sample may be carry-over from other donors' samples. The V and J genes are TRBV30 and TRBJ1-2; the D gene lacks a confident call. The CDR3 is CAWSPRQNHYGYTF. The DNA sequence is as follows: TGTGCCTGGAGTCCCCGACAAAATCACTATGGCTACACCTTC.